This T cell receptor beta chain was profiled in a study of tumor-infiltrating lymphocytes in primary liver carcinoma. Study details: Tumors measured roughly 4.2 to 11 cm and were stage T1-T3 N0M0.

Study-level findings and limits: Tumor-adjacent and tumor-blood pairs displayed less overlap than did pairs of tumor regions. Top-250-clone fractions were significantly higher in tumors than in blood (p = 0.039).

V was shortened by 0 bases and J by 9 bases, with 18 bases between the two germline ends. Germline V gene sequence: CDR1 SQVTM, CDR2 ANQGSEA. The CDR3 extends over 15 amino acids. As regards this clonotype: Its antigen is currently unknown. The CDR3 end shows no conserved phenylalanine or tryptophan, and so a read error is likely.

Without any cell sorting, about 18-30 mg of bulk tissue yielded co-extracted RNA and DNA. Over 80% of the cells in every tumor sample were viable tumor cells. Reverse transcription of approximately 520 ng total RNA with a constant-region primer produced TCR beta cDNA. Investigators got TCR beta libraries out of three nested multiplex PCR rounds, done with slightly modified ARM-PCR. Running around 10 cycles apiece, the first two PCR rounds relied on TRBV1-TRBV30 forward primers together with a C-beta reverse primer. TCRdb redid the calling of the multiplex PCR reads with MiXCR, one entry per CDR3 protein. In the table there are 100,000 or so distinct CDR3 sequences, under 70% of which are singletons.

The receptor's source is a woman aged 60-75 years with primary liver carcinoma and hepatitis B virus infection. Sequenced input: liver tumor tissue from sampling region 2. Subset given: tumor region T2, inferior pole. This chain uses TRBV29-1 with TRBJ2-1; TRBD1 or TRBD2 may be the D gene (6 bases each). The CDR3 nucleotides are TGCAGCGTTGAAGAGCTGTGGGGGGCTCATAGTGAGCAGTTCTAC. This sequence encodes CSVEELWGAHSEQFY.